The entry that follows covers one TCR beta chain sequence. This sample is drawn from a study of technical replicates of blood from a handful of donors. Germline values: CDR1 SGHAT, CDR2 FQNNGV. V was cut by 0 bases and J by 0 bases, with 11 bases left in between. CDR3 length equals 16 residues. TCRdb's copy holds only in-frame clones and misses some; the assay was immunoSEQ multiplex PCR. The repertoire holds about 44,000 clones, around 96% seen once, with about 0.38% in the top ten. The specimen was T cells isolated from PBMCs. The clonotype comes from a human donor in good health. The chain couples TRBV11-2 to TRBJ1-2; D is possibly TRBD1 (6 bases). The CDR3 sequence: CASSLDRAGANYGYTF. CDR3 nucleotide sequence: TGTGCCAGCAGCTTAGATCGGGCAGGGGCTAACTATGGCTACACCTTC.